The entry that follows covers one TCR beta chain sequence. No antigen is known for it. The source of the sample is a study of T cell responses to AZD1222 COVID-19 vaccine. The assay was immunoSEQ multiplex PCR, and TCRdb's table has in-frame clones only and misses some. The sample shows 90,000 to 150,000 clones, approximately 85% of them seen only once. V was pared by 2 bases and J by 2 bases, with 8 bases between. The CDR3 sequence is 14 residues long. Germline CDR1 and CDR2: SGHRS and YFSETQ. Study results and caveats: Baseline testing showed seropositivity in only six or seven AZD1222 recipients. Of spike-specific TCRs, nearly half reportedly target regions left unmutated in variants. Donor demographics were predominantly white British with a female majority; clonal diversity may be underestimated. Researchers report vaccine-associated CD4 TCRs spanning spike, with dominance at 160-218 and 743-854.

This chain uses TRBV5-1 with TRBJ1-3; D call uncertain. The sequencing used peripheral blood, collected on day 0 of AZD1222 vaccination. The receptor comes from an adult in good health. The CDR3 region has the DNA TGCGCCAGCAGCTTTGGCGCTACTGGAAACACCATATATTTT. Translating it yields CASSFGATGNTIYF.